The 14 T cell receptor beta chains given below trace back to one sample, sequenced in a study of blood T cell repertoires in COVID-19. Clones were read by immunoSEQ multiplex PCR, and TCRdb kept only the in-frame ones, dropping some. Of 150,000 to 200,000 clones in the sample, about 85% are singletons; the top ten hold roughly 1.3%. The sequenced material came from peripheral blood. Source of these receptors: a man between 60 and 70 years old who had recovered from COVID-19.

The DNA of the CDR3 is TGTGCCAGCAGTTCCTTGACTAGCGGGGGGGCCCCTGAGCAGTTCTTC. Amino acid sequence: CASSSLTSGGAPEQFF. The chain combines TRBV6-2 or TRBV6-3 with TRBJ2-1; 14 bases agree with TRBD2. Germline V gene data show CDR1 as MNHEY and CDR2 as SVGEGT. J was trimmed by 9 bases and V by 4 bases; bases with no gene match: 8. The length of the CDR3 is 16 residues.

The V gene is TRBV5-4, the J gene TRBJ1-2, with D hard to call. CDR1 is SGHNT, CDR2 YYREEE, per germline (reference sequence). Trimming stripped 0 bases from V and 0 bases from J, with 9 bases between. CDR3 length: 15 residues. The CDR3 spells CASSLGAATNYGYTF. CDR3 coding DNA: TGTGCCAGCAGCTTGGGGGCAGCTACTAACTATGGCTACACCTTC.

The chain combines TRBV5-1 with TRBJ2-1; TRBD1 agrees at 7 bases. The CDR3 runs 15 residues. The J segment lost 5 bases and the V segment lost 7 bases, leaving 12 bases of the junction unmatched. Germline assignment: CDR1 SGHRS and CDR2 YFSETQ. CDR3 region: CASSRQTGENNEQFF. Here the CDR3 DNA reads TGCGCCAGCTCGCGCCAAACAGGGGAAAACAATGAGCAGTTCTTC.

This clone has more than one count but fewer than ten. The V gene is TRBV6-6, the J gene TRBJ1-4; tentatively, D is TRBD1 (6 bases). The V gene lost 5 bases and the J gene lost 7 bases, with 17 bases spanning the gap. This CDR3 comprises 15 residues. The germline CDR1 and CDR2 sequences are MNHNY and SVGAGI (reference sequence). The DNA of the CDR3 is TGTGCCAGCAGTACAGGGCCCGAGGGGACTGAAAAACTGTTTTTT. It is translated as CASSTGPEGTEKLFF.

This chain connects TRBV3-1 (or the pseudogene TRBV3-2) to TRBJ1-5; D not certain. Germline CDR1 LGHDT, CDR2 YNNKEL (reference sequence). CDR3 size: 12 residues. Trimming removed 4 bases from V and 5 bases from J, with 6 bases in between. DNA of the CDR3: TGTGCCAGCAGCCCCGGGGATCAGCCCCAGCATTTT. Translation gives CASSPGDQPQHF.

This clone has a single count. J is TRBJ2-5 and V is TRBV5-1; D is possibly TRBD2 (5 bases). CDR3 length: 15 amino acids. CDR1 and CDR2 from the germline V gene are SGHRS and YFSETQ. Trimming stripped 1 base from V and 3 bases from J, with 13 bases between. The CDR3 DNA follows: TGCGCCAGCAGCTTGTCACTAGAGGTGGAAGAGACCCAGTACTTC. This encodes CASSLSLEVEETQYF.

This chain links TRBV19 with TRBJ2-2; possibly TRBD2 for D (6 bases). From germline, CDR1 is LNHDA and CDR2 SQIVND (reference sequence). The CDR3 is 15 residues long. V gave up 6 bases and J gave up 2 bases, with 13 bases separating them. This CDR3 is CASSIRGINTGELFF. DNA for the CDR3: TGTGCCAGTAGCATCCGGGGGATTAACACCGGGGAGCTGTTTTTT.

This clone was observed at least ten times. The CDR3 sequence is CASSAGHSAYEQYF. The CDR3 DNA is TGTGCCAGCAGCGCAGGTCACTCAGCCTACGAGCAGTACTTC. V and J are TRBV9 and TRBJ2-7; D unclear. This CDR3 spans 14 amino acids. V was pared by 3 bases and J by 2 bases, with 12 bases between. Germline V gene lookup returns CDR1 SGDLS and CDR2 YYNGEE.

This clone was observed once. DNA for the CDR3: TGTGCCAGTAGTATTACAGGTGCAACTAATGAAAAACTGTTTTTT. Protein sequence: CASSITGATNEKLFF. V and J are TRBV19 and TRBJ1-4, with a possible D match to TRBD1 (5 bases). The length of the CDR3 is 15 residues. V shed 3 bases and J shed 0 bases, with 8 bases lying between them. Germline V CDR1 and CDR2: LNHDA, SQIVND (reference sequence).

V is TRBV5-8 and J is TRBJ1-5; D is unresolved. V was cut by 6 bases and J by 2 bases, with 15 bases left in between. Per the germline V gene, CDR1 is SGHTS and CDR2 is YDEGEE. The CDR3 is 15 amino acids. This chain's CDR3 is CASKPREGGNQPQHF. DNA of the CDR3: TGTGCCAGCAAACCCAGAGAAGGAGGCAATCAGCCCCAGCATTTT.

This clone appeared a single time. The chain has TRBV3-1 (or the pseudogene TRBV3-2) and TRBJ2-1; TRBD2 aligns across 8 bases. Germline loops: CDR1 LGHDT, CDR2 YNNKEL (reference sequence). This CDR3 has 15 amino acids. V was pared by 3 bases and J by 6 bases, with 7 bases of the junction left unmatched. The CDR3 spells CASSQMSGGSNEQFF. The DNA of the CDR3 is TGTGCCAGCAGCCAGATGAGCGGGGGCAGCAATGAGCAGTTCTTC.

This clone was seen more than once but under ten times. The CDR3 sequence: CASSAGVSNQPQHF. CDR3 nucleotide sequence: TGTGCCAGCAGCGCAGGGGTTAGCAATCAGCCCCAGCATTTT. The chain is built from TRBV5-8 and TRBJ1-5; tentatively, D is TRBD1 (6 bases). The germline V gene has CDR1 SGHTS and CDR2 YDEGEE. V was pared by 4 bases and J by 0 bases, with 8 bases between. The length of the CDR3 is 14 residues.

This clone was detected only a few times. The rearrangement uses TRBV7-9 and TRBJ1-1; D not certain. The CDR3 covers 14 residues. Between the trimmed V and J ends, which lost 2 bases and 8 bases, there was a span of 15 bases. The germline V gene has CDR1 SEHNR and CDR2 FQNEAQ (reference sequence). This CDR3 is CASSLRLGTAEAFF. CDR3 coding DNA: TGTGCCAGCAGCTTAAGGTTAGGAACAGCCGAAGCTTTCTTT.

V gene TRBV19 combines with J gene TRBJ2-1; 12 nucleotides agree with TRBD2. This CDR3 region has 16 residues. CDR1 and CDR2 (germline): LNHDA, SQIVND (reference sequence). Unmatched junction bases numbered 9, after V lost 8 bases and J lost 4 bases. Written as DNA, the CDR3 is TGTGCCAGTCACCCCCTAGCGGGGGGGCGTTACAATGAGCAGTTCTTC. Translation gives CASHPLAGGRYNEQFF.